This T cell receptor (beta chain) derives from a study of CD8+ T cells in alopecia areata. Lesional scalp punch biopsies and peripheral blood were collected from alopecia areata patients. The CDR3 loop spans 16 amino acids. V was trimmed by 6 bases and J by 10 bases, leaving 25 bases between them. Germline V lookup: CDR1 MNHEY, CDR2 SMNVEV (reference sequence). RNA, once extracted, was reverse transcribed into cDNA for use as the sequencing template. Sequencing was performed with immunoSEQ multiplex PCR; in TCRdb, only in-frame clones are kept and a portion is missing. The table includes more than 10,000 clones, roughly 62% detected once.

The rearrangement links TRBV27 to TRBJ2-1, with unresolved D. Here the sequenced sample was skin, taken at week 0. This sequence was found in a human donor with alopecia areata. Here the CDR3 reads CASRGSRAEVYGEQFF. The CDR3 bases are TGTGCCAGCAGGGGCTCGCGCGCCGAGGTATATGGAGAGCAGTTCTTC.